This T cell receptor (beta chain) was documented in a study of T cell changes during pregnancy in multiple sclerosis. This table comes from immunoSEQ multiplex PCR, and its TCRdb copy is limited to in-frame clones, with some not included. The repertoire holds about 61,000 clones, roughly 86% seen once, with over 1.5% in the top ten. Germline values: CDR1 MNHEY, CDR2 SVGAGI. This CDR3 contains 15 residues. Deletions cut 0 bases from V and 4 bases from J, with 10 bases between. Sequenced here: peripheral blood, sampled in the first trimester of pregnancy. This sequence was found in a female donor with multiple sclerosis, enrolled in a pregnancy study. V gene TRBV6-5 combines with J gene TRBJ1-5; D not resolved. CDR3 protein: CASSYSGTGNQPQHF. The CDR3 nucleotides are TGTGCCAGCAGTTACTCAGGTACGGGTAATCAGCCCCAGCATTTT.